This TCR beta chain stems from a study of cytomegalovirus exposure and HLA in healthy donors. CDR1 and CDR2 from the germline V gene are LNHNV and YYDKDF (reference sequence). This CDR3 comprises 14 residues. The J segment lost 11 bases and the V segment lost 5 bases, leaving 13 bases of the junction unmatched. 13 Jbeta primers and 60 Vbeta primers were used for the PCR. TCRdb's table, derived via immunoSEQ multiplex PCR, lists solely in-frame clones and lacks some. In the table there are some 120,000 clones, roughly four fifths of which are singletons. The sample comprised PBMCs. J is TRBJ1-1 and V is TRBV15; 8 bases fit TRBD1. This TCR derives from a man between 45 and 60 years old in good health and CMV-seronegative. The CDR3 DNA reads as TGTGCCACCAGCGGCGGCCGGGCAGGGGGCCCTGCTTTCTTT. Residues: CATSGGRAGGPAFF.